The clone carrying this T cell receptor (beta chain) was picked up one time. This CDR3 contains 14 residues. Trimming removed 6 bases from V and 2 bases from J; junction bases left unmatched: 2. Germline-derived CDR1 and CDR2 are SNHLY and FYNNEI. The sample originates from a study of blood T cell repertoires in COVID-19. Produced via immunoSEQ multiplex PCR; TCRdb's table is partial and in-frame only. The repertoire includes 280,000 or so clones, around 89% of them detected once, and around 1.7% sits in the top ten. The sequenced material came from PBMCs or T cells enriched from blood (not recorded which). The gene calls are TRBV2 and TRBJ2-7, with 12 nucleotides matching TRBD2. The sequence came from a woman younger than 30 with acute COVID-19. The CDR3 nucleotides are TGTGCCAGCAGCCTAGCGGGAGGGACCTACGAGCAGTACTTC. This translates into CASSLAGGTYEQYF.